The 26 T cell receptor beta chains given below trace back to one sample, sequenced in a study of radiation and T cells in renal cell carcinoma. The time point here: blood 4 weeks post-SBRT, at nephrectomy. Regarding treatment: 15 Gy SBRT to primary tumor, nephrectomy 4 weeks later. Method: immunoSEQ multiplex PCR; TCRdb's copy keeps in-frame clones and lacks some. The table includes about 150,000 clones, roughly 90% detected once. The sequences come from blood, collected from a patient whose treatment included radiotherapy and nephrectomy. These receptors were collected from a woman in her forties or fifties with renal cell carcinoma.

J is TRBJ1-4 and V is TRBV9; D is unclear. Trimming removed 4 bases at V and 8 bases at J, with 12 bases between. Germline CDR1 and CDR2: SGDLS and YYNGEE. CDR3 size: 13 residues. CDR3 amino acids: CASSRAPMEKLFF. The CDR3 nucleotides are TGTGCCAGCAGCAGGGCCCCGATGGAAAAACTGTTTTTT.

This chain uses TRBV9 with TRBJ2-6; D gene ambiguous. Germline CDR1 reads SGDLS; CDR2 reads YYNGEE. V gave up 4 bases and J gave up 0 bases, with 11 bases separating them. The CDR3 is 16 residues long. The CDR3 reads CASSSSVSSGANVLTF. The CDR3 coding sequence is TGTGCCAGCAGCTCAAGTGTCAGCTCTGGGGCCAACGTCCTGACTTTC.

J is TRBJ1-6 and V is TRBV6-5; D may be TRBD1 (5 bases). CDR3 length equals 15 residues. Germline CDR1 reads MNHEY; CDR2 reads SVGAGI. V was trimmed by 0 bases and J by 8 bases, leaving 11 bases between them. The CDR3 here is CASSYSGRGDSPLHF. CDR3 nucleotides: TGTGCCAGCAGTTACTCGGGTAGGGGTGATTCACCCCTCCACTTT.

This chain uses TRBV29-1 with TRBJ2-5; tentative D call: TRBD1 (6 bases). V was pared by 3 bases and J by 5 bases, with 13 bases between. The germline CDR1 and CDR2 sequences are SQVTM and ANQGSEA. This CDR3 contains 13 residues. DNA of the CDR3: TGCAGCGTTGATGTACCAGGGGTTGAGACCCAGTACTTC. Translating it yields CSVDVPGVETQYF. Full variable domain (remainder filled in from reference TRBV29-1 and TRBJ2-5): SAVISQKPSRDICQRGTSLTIQCQVDSQVTMMFWYRQQPGQSLTLIATANQGSEATYESGFVIDKFPISRPNLTFSTLTVSNMSPEDSSIYLCSVDVPGVETQYFGPGTRLLVL.

The genes are TRBV7-9 and TRBJ1-5; D not resolved. V lost 3 bases, J lost 7 bases, and 16 bases lay in between. Germline assignment: CDR1 SEHNR and CDR2 FQNEAQ (reference sequence). The CDR3 is 15 residues long. For the CDR3, the DNA is TGTGCCAGCAGCTTTTCATCCACGGCGAGCCAGCCCCAGCATTTT. Its translation: CASSFSSTASQPQHF.

The chain combines TRBV2 with TRBJ2-3; 7 bases fit TRBD1. CDR3 length: 18 residues. V lost 4 bases and J lost 1; bases outside the gene matches: 14. The germline V gene has CDR1 SNHLY and CDR2 FYNNEI. The CDR3 DNA follows: TGTGCCAGCAGTGGGATCATGACAGGGAACGAAGGCACAGATACGCAGTATTTT. This sequence encodes CASSGIMTGNEGTDTQYF.

This rearrangement joins TRBV5-1 to TRBJ2-7; 10 nucleotides align to TRBD1. V lost 7 bases to trimming and J lost 2 bases; unmatched junction nucleotides: 6. The CDR3 extends over 14 amino acids. Germline values: CDR1 SGHRS, CDR2 YFSETQ. This CDR3 reads CASAGDRGPYEQYF. CDR3 in DNA: TGCGCCAGCGCTGGTGACAGGGGGCCCTACGAGCAGTACTTC. The whole variable domain, filled in from reference TRBV5-1 and TRBJ2-7, reads KAGVTQTPRYLIKTRGQQVTLSCSPISGHRSVSWYQQTPGQGLQFLFEYFSETQRNKGNFPGRFSGRQFSNSRSEMNVSTLELGDSALYLCASAGDRGPYEQYFGPGTRLTVT.

V gene TRBV15 combines with J gene TRBJ1-5; D perhaps matches TRBD1 (5 bases). V lost 1 base and J 0 bases, leaving 7 bases between the germline ends. The CDR3 has 15 residues. The germline V gene has CDR1 LNHNV and CDR2 YYDKDF (reference sequence). Here the CDR3 DNA reads TGTGCCACCAGCAGAGTCAGGGATAGCAATCAGCCCCAGCATTTT. It codes for CATSRVRDSNQPQHF.

CDR3 in DNA: TGTGCCAGCAGTTCCAAGGCGCCCGGCACCGGGGAGCTGTTTTTT. This translates into CASSSKAPGTGELFF. The V call is TRBV5-4, the J call TRBJ2-2; D call uncertain. This CDR3 is 15 amino acids long. V was trimmed by 5 bases and J by 4 bases, leaving 15 bases between them. Per the germline V gene, CDR1 is SGHNT and CDR2 is YYREEE (reference sequence).

The chain joins TRBV7-2 to TRBJ2-1; D is uncertain. This CDR3 is 15 amino acids long. CDR1 and CDR2 (germline): SGHTA, FQGNSA. Deletions cut 5 bases from V and 0 bases from J, with 11 bases between. As DNA, the CDR3 is TGTGCCAGCAGCCGCGTCGGGCGCTCCTACAATGAGCAGTTCTTC. It yields the protein CASSRVGRSYNEQFF.

The CDR3 DNA reads TGTGCCAGCAGATCACCGAATCAGCCCCAGCATTTT. Amino acid sequence: CASRSPNQPQHF. The J gene is TRBJ1-5, the V gene TRBV28; D ambiguous. The V end was cut by 6 bases, the J end by 4 bases, with 7 bases between. The CDR3 is 12 amino acids. Germline V CDR1 and CDR2: MDHEN, SYDVKM.

The genes are TRBV6-6 and TRBJ2-2; D is unclear. The germline V gene encodes CDR1 MNHNY and CDR2 SVGAGI (reference sequence). With 6 bases removed from V and 1 base from J, the gap between germline ends came to 6 bases. This CDR3 has 13 residues. DNA for the CDR3: TGTGCCAGCAGCCCGGGGAACACCGGGGAGCTGTTTTTT. Translated, it gives CASSPGNTGELFF.

This sequence joins TRBV4-1 and TRBJ2-5; 11 nucleotides agree with TRBD1. The J call may be wrong; the DNA end is better matched by TRBJ2-7. Germline CDR1 is MGHRA and CDR2 is YSYEKL. This CDR3 contains 15 residues. The CDR3 DNA follows: TGCGCCAGCAGCCTTGGACAGGGGGCATCCTACGAGCAGTACTTC. Translated: CASSLGQGASYEQYF.

Only one count was recorded for this clone. V usage is TRBV10-3 and J usage is TRBJ2-7; 8 nucleotides line up with TRBD1. Trimming removed 10 bases from V and 3 bases from J; junction bases left unmatched: 8. CDR3 length: 13 residues. Germline CDR1 reads ENHRY; CDR2 reads SYGVKD. CDR3 in DNA: TGTGCCACCACCGGGGGACAGGACTACGAGCAGTACTTC. This translates into CATTGGQDYEQYF.

This rearrangement joins TRBV9 to TRBJ2-1; TRBD2 matches at 9 bases. V was pared by 2 bases and J by 8 bases, with 5 bases of the junction left unmatched. Per germline, CDR1 SGDLS and CDR2 YYNGEE. This CDR3 region has 14 residues. The CDR3 spells CASSVASGIDEQFF. DNA for the CDR3: TGTGCCAGCAGCGTGGCTAGCGGGATCGATGAGCAGTTCTTC.

The table lists this clone with a count of one. V usage is TRBV9 and J usage is TRBJ2-7, with TRBD2 identical over 15 bases. Germline loops: CDR1 SGDLS, CDR2 YYNGEE. V lost 4 bases, J lost 5 bases, and 7 bases stayed unmatched. The CDR3 runs 16 residues. CDR3 in DNA: TGTGCCAGCAGCCGCGGACTAGCGGGAGGGTCCGACGAGCAGTACTTC. It yields the protein CASSRGLAGGSDEQYF.

This rearrangement joins TRBV5-6 to TRBJ2-1; 10 nucleotides match TRBD2. V lost 3 bases and J lost 4; bases outside the gene matches: 4. The CDR3 spans 15 residues. The V gene's germline CDR1 is SGHDT and CDR2 YYEEEE. This CDR3 is CASSSLAGTYNEQFF. Written as DNA, the CDR3 is TGTGCCAGCAGCTCACTAGCGGGAACATACAATGAGCAGTTCTTC.

Concerning this clone itself: The junction departs from germline at one end; a sequencing error may be responsible. The rearrangement links TRBV6-1 to TRBJ1-5; TRBD1 agrees at 7 bases. This CDR3 comprises 14 residues. From germline, CDR1 is MNHNS and CDR2 SASEGT. Here the CDR3 reads CASSERGRKQPQHF. The CDR3 nucleotides read TGTGCCAGCAGTGAGAGGGGGCGCAAGCAGCCCCAGCATTTT.

The chain has TRBV5-6 and TRBJ2-6; no definite D call. V dropped 5 bases and J dropped 0 bases, with 6 bases sitting between them. The CDR3 length is 14 residues. CDR1 is SGHDT, CDR2 YYEEEE, per germline. The CDR3 nucleotides read TGTGCCAGCAGGGGGTACTCTGGGGCCAACGTCCTGACTTTC. Encoded protein: CASRGYSGANVLTF.

This clone was counted a single time. This rearrangement joins TRBV11-2 to TRBJ2-1; 7 nucleotides match TRBD2. The CDR3 has 16 amino acids. V lost 3 bases to trimming and J lost 0 bases; unmatched junction nucleotides: 5. CDR1 and CDR2 from the germline V gene are SGHAT and FQNNGV. DNA of the CDR3: TGTGCCAGCAGCTTTAACGGGGGGTCCTCCTACAATGAGCAGTTCTTC. Amino acids: CASSFNGGSSYNEQFF. Based on the CDR3 plus reference TRBV11-2 and TRBJ2-1, the full variable domain is EAGVAQSPRYKIIEKRQSVAFWCNPISGHATLYWYQQILGQGPKLLIQFQNNGVVDDSQLPKDRFSAERLKGVDSTLKIQPAKLEDSAVYLCASSFNGGSSYNEQFFGPGTRLTVL.

The V call is TRBV4-2, the J call TRBJ1-4; D unresolved. This CDR3 comprises 16 residues. V gave up 3 bases and J gave up 5 bases, with 16 bases separating them. CDR1 LGHNA and CDR2 YNFKEQ come from the germline V gene. CDR3 coding DNA: TGTGCCAGCAGCCAGAGCGTCGGCCAACCAAATGAAAAACTGTTTTTT. It translates to CASSQSVGQPNEKLFF.

J is TRBJ2-5 and V is TRBV5-4; the D gene is possibly TRBD1 (6 bases). The CDR3 sequence is 14 residues long. V was cut by 2 bases and J by 1 base, with 9 bases left in between. CDR1 and CDR2 (germline): SGHNT, YYREEE (reference sequence). CDR3 DNA sequence: TGTGCCAGCAGCTTCCAGGGGACCCAAGAGACCCAGTACTTC. This sequence encodes CASSFQGTQETQYF.

In its sample, this clone was seen once. The V gene is TRBV6-5, the J gene TRBJ2-7, with TRBD1 matching over 10 bases. V shed 6 bases, J shed 2 bases, and the junction held 7 bases outside the gene matches. This CDR3 is built from 15 residues. Germline lookup yields CDR1 MNHEY and CDR2 SVGAGI. The CDR3 loop is CASSPGGTGAYEQYF. CDR3 nucleotide sequence: TGTGCCAGCAGCCCGGGGGGGACAGGGGCCTACGAGCAGTACTTC.

The chain couples TRBV5-1 to TRBJ2-1, with 10 bases matching TRBD2. CDR1 SGHRS and CDR2 YFSETQ come from the germline V gene. There are 15 residues in the CDR3. The V segment lost 3 bases and the J segment 6 bases; nucleotides outside the gene matches: 6. In DNA form, the CDR3 reads TGCGCCAGCAGCTCTCAGCGGGAGGGCCCCAATGAGCAGTTCTTC. Encoded protein: CASSSQREGPNEQFF.

The chain uses TRBV15 and TRBJ2-2; 8 bases are a match to TRBD1. V was clipped by 3 bases and J by 4 bases; unmatched bases: 10. The CDR3 has 17 residues. Germline values: CDR1 LNHNV, CDR2 YYDKDF (reference sequence). The CDR3 sequence: CATSRVGQVGLTGELFF. CDR3 in DNA: TGTGCCACCAGCAGGGTGGGACAGGTCGGTCTCACCGGGGAGCTGTTTTTT.

The J gene is TRBJ2-3, the V gene TRBV14; D not resolved. The CDR3 sequence is 17 residues long. The V gene's germline CDR1 is SGHDN and CDR2 FVKESK. The V gene lost 0 bases and the J gene lost 7 bases, with 20 bases spanning the gap. The CDR3 DNA is TGTGCCAGCAGCCAAGATTATTCCTCGGACGGTGTCAATACGCAGTATTTT. As protein: CASSQDYSSDGVNTQYF.